This T cell receptor beta chain appears in the sequencing data of a study of blood T cell repertoires in COVID-19. Across the whole study: Sites in the United States, Italy and Spain provided acute and convalescent COVID-19 samples. The cDNA or gDNA used as material had been derived from T cells, B-cell-depleted T cells, or PBMCs.

This clone was seen more than once but under ten times. Per the original methods: Reference gene primer amplification in the assay estimated nucleated cell counts. Here immunoSEQ multiplex PCR was the method, and the copy in TCRdb shows in-frame clones only, minus some. That table supplies the V and J calls and clone size; D and trimming were determined from the DNA. The sample contains about 340,000 clones, 65% to 85% of which appear only once. Deletions cut 2 bases from V and 10 bases from J, with 11 bases between. Germline CDR1 and CDR2: LNHDA and SQIVND (reference sequence). The CDR3 has 12 residues.

Sequenced: peripheral blood. V is TRBV19 and J is TRBJ1-1; D unclear. The TCR comes from a young man with active or convalescent COVID-19. CDR3 protein: CASSIIGEPAFF. For the CDR3, the DNA is TGTGCCAGTAGTATAATTGGGGAGCCAGCTTTCTTT.